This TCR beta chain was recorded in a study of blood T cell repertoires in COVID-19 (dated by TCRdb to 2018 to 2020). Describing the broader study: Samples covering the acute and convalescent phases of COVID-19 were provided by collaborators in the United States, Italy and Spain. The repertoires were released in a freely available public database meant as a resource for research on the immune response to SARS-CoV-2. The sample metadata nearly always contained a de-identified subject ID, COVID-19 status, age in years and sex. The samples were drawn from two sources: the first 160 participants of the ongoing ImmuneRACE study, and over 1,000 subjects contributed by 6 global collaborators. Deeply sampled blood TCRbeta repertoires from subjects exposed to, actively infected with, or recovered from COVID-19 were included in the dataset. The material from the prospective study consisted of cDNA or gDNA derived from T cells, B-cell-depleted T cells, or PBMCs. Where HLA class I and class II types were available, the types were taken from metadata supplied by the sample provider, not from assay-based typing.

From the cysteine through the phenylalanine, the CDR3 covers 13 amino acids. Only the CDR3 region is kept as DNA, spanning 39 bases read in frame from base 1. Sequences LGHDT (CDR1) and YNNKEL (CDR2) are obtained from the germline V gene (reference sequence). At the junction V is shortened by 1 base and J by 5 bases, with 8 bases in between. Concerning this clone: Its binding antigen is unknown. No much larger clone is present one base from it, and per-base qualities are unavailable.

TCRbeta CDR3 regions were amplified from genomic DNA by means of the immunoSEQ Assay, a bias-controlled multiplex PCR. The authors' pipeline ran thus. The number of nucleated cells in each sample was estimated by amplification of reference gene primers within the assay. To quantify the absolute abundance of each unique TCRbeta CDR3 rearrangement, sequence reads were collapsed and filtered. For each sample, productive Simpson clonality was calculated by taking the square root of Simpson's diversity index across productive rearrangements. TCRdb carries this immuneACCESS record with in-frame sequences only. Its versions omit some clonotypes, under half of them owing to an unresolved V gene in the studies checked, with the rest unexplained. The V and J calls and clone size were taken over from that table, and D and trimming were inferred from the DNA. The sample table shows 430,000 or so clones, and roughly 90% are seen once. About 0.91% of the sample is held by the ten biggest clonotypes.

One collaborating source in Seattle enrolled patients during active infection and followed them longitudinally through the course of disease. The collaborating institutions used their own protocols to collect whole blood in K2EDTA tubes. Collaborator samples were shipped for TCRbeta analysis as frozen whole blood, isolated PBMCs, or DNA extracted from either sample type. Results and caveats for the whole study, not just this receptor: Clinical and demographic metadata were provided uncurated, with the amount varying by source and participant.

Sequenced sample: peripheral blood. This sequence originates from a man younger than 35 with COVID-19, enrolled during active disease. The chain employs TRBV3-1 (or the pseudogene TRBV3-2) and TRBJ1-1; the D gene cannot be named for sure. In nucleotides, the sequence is TGTGCCAGCAGCCAAGGGAGGAGAACTGAAGCTTTCTTT. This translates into CASSQGRRTEAFF.